The 9 T cell receptor beta chains in this list originate from one sample, sequenced in a study of Ad26.COV2.S vaccination and SARS-CoV-2 variants. Treatment here: roughly 20 received Ad26.COV2.S at low or high dose, single or two shots; about 5 received placebo; per-sample allocation not given. At day 63 after the first vaccine or placebo injection, samples were drawn. The table came from immunoSEQ multiplex PCR; TCRdb's copy has only in-frame clones and leaves some out. This table holds a few hundred thousand clones, 75% to 95% found once. Sequenced material: peripheral blood, taken in a trial of Ad26.COV2.S vaccine versus placebo. The receptors here all came from a person aged 18-65 years who received the Ad26.COV2.S COVID-19 vaccine or a placebo.

The chain combines TRBV27 with TRBJ2-3; TRBD2 matches 8 bases. The junction had 11 bases not matched to a gene; V was cut back by 5 bases and J by 4 bases. Germline loops: CDR1 MNHEY, CDR2 SMNVEV (reference sequence). This CDR3 has 16 residues. The CDR3 nucleotides read TGTGCCAGCAGTCTGACCGGGACTAGATCATCAGATACGCAGTATTTT. It codes for CASSLTGTRSSDTQYF.

The chain links TRBV15 to TRBJ2-5; 8 bases agree with TRBD2. The V and J ends lost 6 bases and 4 bases, in that order; junction bases with no gene match: 19. Per the germline V gene, CDR1 is LNHNV and CDR2 is YYDKDF (reference sequence). The CDR3 sequence is 18 residues long. The CDR3 region is CATRGGKDIAGTSETQYF. Here the CDR3 DNA reads TGTGCCACCAGAGGGGGGAAGGACATAGCGGGAACCTCAGAGACCCAGTACTTC.

The chain employs TRBV6-5 and TRBJ1-4, with D hard to call. Germline V gives CDR1 MNHEY, CDR2 SVGAGI. Deletions cut 6 bases from V and 4 bases from J, with 6 bases between. The CDR3 length is 12 residues. CDR3 nucleotide sequence: TGTGCCAGCAGGAGTTTTAATGAAAAACTGTTTTTT. Translation: CASRSFNEKLFF.

This sequence joins TRBV12-5 and TRBJ2-3; D ambiguous. Deletions cut 7 bases from V and 4 bases from J, with 15 bases between. The CDR3 contains 14 residues. Germline CDR1 LGHNT, CDR2 FRNRAP. For the CDR3, the DNA is TGTGCTAGTGCCCTATCACTCAACTCAGATACGCAGTATTTT. Translation gives CASALSLNSDTQYF.

The chain uses TRBV18 and TRBJ2-1; D is uncertain. Germline CDR1 KGHSH, CDR2 LQKENI. The CDR3 is made up of 12 amino acids. V lost 3 bases and J lost 7, with 7 bases in between. The CDR3 here is CASSPSRNEQFF. CDR3 DNA sequence: TGTGCCAGCTCACCTTCGCGGAATGAGCAGTTCTTC.

The chain has TRBV7-6 and TRBJ1-6; 9 bases fit TRBD1. The CDR3 extends over 16 amino acids. Germline-derived CDR1 and CDR2 are SGHVS and FNYEAQ. Trimming cost V 2 bases and J 7 bases; bases outside gene matches: 6. The CDR3 region has the DNA TGTGCCAGCAGCTTACGCCAAGGACAGGGGAATTCACCCCTCCACTTT. Protein sequence: CASSLRQGQGNSPLHF. Full variable domain (remainder filled in from reference TRBV7-6 and TRBJ1-6): GAGVSQSPRYKVTKRGQDVALRCDPISGHVSLYWYRQALGQGPEFLTYFNYEAQQDKSGLPNDRFSAERPEGSISTLTIQRTEQRDSAMYRCASSLRQGQGNSPLHFGNGTRLTVT.

The gene calls are TRBV5-1 and TRBJ2-1; D is undetermined. Germline values: CDR1 SGHRS, CDR2 YFSETQ. The CDR3 runs 12 residues. Trimming took 4 bases from V and 12 from J, leaving 14 bases between them. The CDR3 here is CASSEKAYRQFF. As DNA, the CDR3 is TGCGCCAGCAGCGAGAAGGCCTATAGGCAGTTCTTC.

V is TRBV5-1 and J is TRBJ2-2; the D gene is possibly TRBD1 (5 bases). Germline CDR1 is SGHRS and CDR2 is YFSETQ. Trimming stripped 1 base from V and 1 base from J, with 8 bases between. The CDR3 is made up of 15 amino acids. The CDR3 spells CASSLYRLNTGELFF. CDR3 bases: TGCGCCAGCAGCTTGTACAGGCTGAACACCGGGGAGCTGTTTTTT.

This sequence joins TRBV10-3 and TRBJ2-2; 11 nucleotides line up with TRBD1. This CDR3 contains 14 residues. The V and J ends lost 9 bases and 6 bases, in that order; junction bases with no gene match: 6. CDR1 is ENHRY, CDR2 SYGVKD, per germline. DNA for the CDR3: TGTGCCATTAAACCGGGACAGGGGGCCGGGGAGCTGTTTTTT. This translates into CAIKPGQGAGELFF.